The clone carrying this T cell receptor (beta chain) is deemed large. Its matching antigen is unknown. The data stem from a study of CXCR4 blockade with PD-1 therapy in pancreatic cancer. Study-wide results and caveats: Clone frequency correlated with its number of distinct nucleotide rearrangements. Survival did not correlate with tumor clonality, which averaged approximately 0.15 versus 0.05.

The germline V gene encodes CDR1 MNHGY and CDR2 SAAAGT. The CDR3 spans 12 residues. V was pared by 5 bases and J by 3 bases, with 6 bases between. Clones were read by immunoSEQ multiplex PCR, and TCRdb kept only the in-frame ones, dropping some. The table lists thousands of clones, 40% of them singletons. The sequence came from a human donor with pancreatic ductal adenocarcinoma. Source material: tumor tissue. The J gene is TRBJ2-3, the V gene TRBV6-8, with D unclear. The CDR3 region is CASSLYTDTQYF. Here the CDR3 DNA reads TGTGCCAGCAGTCTATATACAGATACGCAGTATTTT.